The T cell receptor beta chain described here comes from a study of blood T cells in healthy people across ages. The CDR3 spans 13 residues. Germline values: CDR1 SGHDN, CDR2 FVKESK. The V gene lost 1 base and the J gene lost 6 bases, with 9 bases spanning the gap. As concerns this clonotype: Its antigen is as yet unknown.

The study's findings and limits: Significant beta diversity loss was already apparent by age approximately 42, declining roughly linearly.

PCR was performed a second time for roughly 7 to 11 cycles using a sample-barcoded 5' primer and a J-beta primer mix. Samples each returned at least 2.5 million CDR3-containing paired-end reads. TCRdb reprocessed the 5' RACE reads with MiXCR, giving one entry per CDR3 protein. There are 800,000 to 950,000 distinct CDR3 sequences in the sample; 25% to 30% occur only once, and about a tenth lies in the top ten. Another study also made use of these data, one on T cells of mothers and their children. That paper states: In this cohort, donors were a few healthy Caucasian mothers plus their six children.

This chain links TRBV14 with TRBJ1-1, with D unclear. The specimen sequenced was blood. The TCR was taken from a woman in her 40s in good health. The CDR3 region has the DNA TGTGCCAGCAGCCAAGTAGCGGCAGCTGAAGCTTTCTTT. Translating it yields CASSQVAAAEAFF.